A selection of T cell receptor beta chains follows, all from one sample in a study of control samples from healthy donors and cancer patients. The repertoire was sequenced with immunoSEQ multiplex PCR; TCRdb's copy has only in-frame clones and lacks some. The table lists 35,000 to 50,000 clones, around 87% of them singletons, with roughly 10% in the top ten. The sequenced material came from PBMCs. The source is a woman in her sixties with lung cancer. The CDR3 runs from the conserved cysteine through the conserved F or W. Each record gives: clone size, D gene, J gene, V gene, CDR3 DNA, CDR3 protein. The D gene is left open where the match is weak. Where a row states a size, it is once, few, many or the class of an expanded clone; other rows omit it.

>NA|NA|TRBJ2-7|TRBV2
TGTGCCAGCAGGGACGGACCCTACGAGCAGTACTTC
CASRDGPYEQYF
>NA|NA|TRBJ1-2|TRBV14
TGTGCCAGCAGCCAAGAACCGACCTACTATGGCTACACCTTC
CASSQEPTYYGYTF
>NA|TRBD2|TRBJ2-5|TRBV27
TGTGCCAGCAGCATGAACGGGGGGGAGACCCAGTACTTC
CASSMNGGETQYF
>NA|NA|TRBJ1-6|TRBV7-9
TGTGCCAGCAGCTTACAGGTTGAGGGTTCACCCCTCCACTTT
CASSLQVEGSPLHF
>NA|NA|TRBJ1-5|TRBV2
TGTGCCAGCAGTGAAGACGGGCAGGCTAGCAATCAGCCCCAGCATTTT
CASSEDGQASNQPQHF
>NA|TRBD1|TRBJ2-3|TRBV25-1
TGTGCCAGCAGTGGGAACAGGGGGGAAAGCACAGATACGCAGTATTTT
CASSGNRGESTDTQYF
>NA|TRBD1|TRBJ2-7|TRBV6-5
TGTGCCACCCCCGGGACAGGGCTCTACGAGCAGTACTTC
CATPGTGLYEQYF
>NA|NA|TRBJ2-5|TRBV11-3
TGTGCCAGCAGCTTAGATTGGCGCGTTTCGCCCCAGTACTTC
CASSLDWRVSPQYF
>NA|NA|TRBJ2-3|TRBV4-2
TGTGCCAGCAGCCAAGATTCAGCTGTCACAGATACGCAGTATTTT
CASSQDSAVTDTQYF
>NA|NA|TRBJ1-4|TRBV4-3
TGCGCCAGCAGCCAAAACGGAGGAACTAATGAAAAACTGTTTTTT
CASSQNGGTNEKLFF
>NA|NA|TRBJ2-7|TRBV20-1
TGCAGTGCTAGTAGACTAGTGGGCTACGAGCAGTACTTC
CSASRLVGYEQYF
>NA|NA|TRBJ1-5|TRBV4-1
TGCGCCAGCAGCCCGATACCATACAATCAGCCCCAGCATTTT
CASSPIPYNQPQHF
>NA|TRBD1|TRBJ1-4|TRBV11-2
TGTGCCAGCAGCTCTGGGACAGGAATAAATGAAAAACTGTTTTTT
CASSSGTGINEKLFF
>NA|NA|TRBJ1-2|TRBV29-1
TGCAGCGTGACAGACCCCCAGGCCTATGGCTACACCTTC
CSVTDPQAYGYTF
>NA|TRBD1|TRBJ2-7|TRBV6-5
TGTGCCAGCAGTCCTTTTACAGGGGACCCCTACGAGCAGTACTTC
CASSPFTGDPYEQYF
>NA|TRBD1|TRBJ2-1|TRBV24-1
TGTGCCACCAGTGAACCCGGGACAGGGAAGGGTAATGAGCAGTTCTTC
CATSEPGTGKGNEQFF
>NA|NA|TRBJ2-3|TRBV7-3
TGTGCCAGCAGCTTAGAGGTAGCGAGCACAGATACGCAGTATTTT
CASSLEVASTDTQYF
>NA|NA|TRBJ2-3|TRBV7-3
TGTGCCAGCAGCTTGTCCGGGGCTACAGATACGCAGTATTTT
CASSLSGATDTQYF
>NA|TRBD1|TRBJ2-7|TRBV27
TGTGCCAGCGCCAACCTCCCCGGGACAGGGTCCTACGAGCAGTACTTC
CASANLPGTGSYEQYF
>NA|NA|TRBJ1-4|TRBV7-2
TGTGCCACCGGGAGGTCGGGTGAAAAACTGTTTTTT
CATGRSGEKLFF
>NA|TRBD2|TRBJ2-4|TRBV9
TGTGCCAGCAGCCCAGGACTAGTCAGCAACATTCAGTACTTC
CASSPGLVSNIQYF
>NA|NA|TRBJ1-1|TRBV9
TGTGCCAGCAGCGCCGGGGCCTACACTGAAGCTTTCTTT
CASSAGAYTEAFF
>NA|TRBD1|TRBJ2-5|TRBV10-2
TGCGCCAGCAGTGAAGAGGACAGGCGGGAGACCCAGTACTTC
CASSEEDRRETQYF
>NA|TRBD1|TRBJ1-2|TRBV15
TGTGCCACCAGCGCCACCGGGACAGGGAACTATGGCTACACCTTC
CATSATGTGNYGYTF
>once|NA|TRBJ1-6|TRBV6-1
TGTGCCAGCAGTGAGGTGACCCAAAATTCACCCCTCCACTTT
CASSEVTQNSPLHF
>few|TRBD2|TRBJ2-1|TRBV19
TGTGCCAGTCGTGATATTCTAGCGGGAGGGCCACGGGAGCAGTTCTTC
CASRDILAGGPREQFF
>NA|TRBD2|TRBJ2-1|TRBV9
TGTGCCAGCAGCATCCGGACTAGCGGGAGACCCAATGAGCAGTTCTTC
CASSIRTSGRPNEQFF
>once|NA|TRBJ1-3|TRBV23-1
TGCGCCAGCAGTCAATCGGTGCAGGGTAGAAACACCATATATTTT
CASSQSVQGRNTIYF
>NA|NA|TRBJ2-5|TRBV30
TGTGCCTGGGTAAAGGATGACTCAGAGACCCAGTACTTC
CAWVKDDSETQYF
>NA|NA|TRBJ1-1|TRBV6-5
TGTGCCAGCAGTCTGGACACCATGAACACTGAAGCTTTCTTT
CASSLDTMNTEAFF
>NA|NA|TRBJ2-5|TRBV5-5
TGTGCCAGCAGCTTGGGATCGTGGGATATCCAAGAGACCCAGTACTTC
CASSLGSWDIQETQYF
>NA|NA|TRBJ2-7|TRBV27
TGTGCCAGCGGGTCGGGACGGCCATACTTC
CASGSGRPYF
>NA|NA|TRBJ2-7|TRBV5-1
TGCGCCAGCAGCTGGGGGGGCGGGAGAGGGTACGAGCAGTACTTC
CASSWGGGRGYEQYF
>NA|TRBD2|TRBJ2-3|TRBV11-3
TGTGCCAGCAGCCCACCTTGGGGGGAGGGAACAGATACGCAGTATTTT
CASSPPWGEGTDTQYF
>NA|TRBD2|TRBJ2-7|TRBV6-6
TGTGCCAGCTCGAACCCCGGGACTAGCTTGGGCGAGCAGTACTTC
CASSNPGTSLGEQYF
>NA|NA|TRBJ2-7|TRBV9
TGTGCCAGCAGCGTGGGGGGCATATACGAGCAGTACTTC
CASSVGGIYEQYF
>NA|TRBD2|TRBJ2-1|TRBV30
TGTGCCTGGAGTGTGAGCGGGACCGCCTACAATGAGCAGTTCTTC
CAWSVSGTAYNEQFF